Each of the 31 T cell receptor beta chains below was sequenced from the same sample in a study of blood T cell repertoires in COVID-19. TCRdb's copy holds only in-frame clones and misses some; the assay was immunoSEQ multiplex PCR. There are 150,000 to 250,000 clones in the sample; roughly 94% occur only once, and 0.6% to 0.8% lies in the top ten. Specimen: peripheral blood. These receptor sequences come from a man between 25 and 39 years old with COVID-19, enrolled during active disease.

This sequence joins TRBV10-2 and TRBJ2-3; D gene ambiguous. Germline V gene lookup returns CDR1 WSHSY and CDR2 SAAADI. Trimming removed 4 bases from V and 6 bases from J, with 14 bases in between. The CDR3 is 14 residues long. CDR3: CASSVLLGSDTQYF. The DNA for the CDR3 is TGCGCCAGCAGTGTATTGCTCGGGTCGGATACGCAGTATTTT.

This clone occurred once. V gene TRBV5-1 combines with J gene TRBJ1-1, with TRBD1 matching 7 bases. This CDR3 has 12 residues. The germline V gene encodes CDR1 SGHRS and CDR2 YFSETQ. V shed 4 bases and J 8 bases; nucleotides not matched to a gene: 5. The CDR3 nucleotides are TGCGCCAGCAGCCCTGACAGGGAGGAAGCTTTCTTT. Its translation: CASSPDREEAFF.

The chain combines TRBV12-3 or TRBV12-4 with TRBJ1-3; D is uncertain. V was shortened by 6 bases and J by 8 bases, with 11 bases between the two germline ends. The CDR3 totals 12 residues. CDR3 bases: TGTGCCAGCAGCCCACTTTACGACACCATATATTTT. It encodes CASSPLYDTIYF.

This chain links TRBV27 with TRBJ2-7; maybe TRBD1 (6 bases). The CDR3 runs to 14 residues. Germline V gene data show CDR1 as MNHEY and CDR2 as SMNVEV (reference sequence). V lost 3 bases to trimming and J lost 0 bases, with 9 bases between them. The CDR3 reads CASSFGTSSYEQYF. DNA for the CDR3: TGTGCCAGCAGTTTCGGGACATCCTCCTACGAGCAGTACTTC.

This chain links TRBV6-5 with TRBJ2-5, with 9 bases fitting TRBD1. Germline CDR1 MNHEY, CDR2 SVGAGI. The CDR3 is made up of 14 amino acids. Unmatched junction bases numbered 8, after V lost 10 bases and J lost 2 bases. The CDR3 region has the DNA TGTGCCAACGGGGACAGGGACTTTCAAGAGACCCAGTACTTC. Translation gives CANGDRDFQETQYF.

This rearrangement joins TRBV7-9 to TRBJ1-3; D remains ambiguous. V lost 5 bases and J lost 3, with 17 bases in between. CDR3 length equals 16 residues. Per germline, CDR1 SEHNR and CDR2 FQNEAQ (reference sequence). The chain's CDR3 is CASSPIRGLNGNTIYF. The CDR3 nucleotides read TGTGCCAGCAGCCCGATAAGAGGATTAAATGGAAACACCATATATTTT.

The chain has TRBV25-1 and TRBJ1-3; no reliable D call. Per germline, CDR1 MGHDK and CDR2 SYGVNS. This CDR3 has 11 amino acids. V was shortened by 6 bases and J by 7 bases, with 7 bases between the two germline ends. The CDR3 coding sequence is TGTGCCAGCAGCCCGGGGAACACCATATATTTT. It is translated as CASSPGNTIYF.

This clone was detected only once. J is TRBJ2-3 and V is TRBV6-4; 9 bases are shared with TRBD2. CDR1 is MRHNA, CDR2 SNTAGT, per germline. This CDR3 has 16 residues. The V and J ends lost 3 bases and 4 bases, in that order; junction bases with no gene match: 8. DNA for the CDR3: TGTGCCAGCAGTGAACGGCGGGGGGGCAGCGCAGATACGCAGTATTTT. Protein product: CASSERRGGSADTQYF.

The V gene is TRBV19, the J gene TRBJ1-5; 7 nucleotides line up with TRBD1. Germline CDR1 LNHDA, CDR2 SQIVND (reference sequence). Unmatched junction bases numbered 16, after V lost 4 bases and J lost 4 bases. The CDR3 consists of 18 residues. The CDR3, as DNA: TGTGCCAGTAGTACTAGCTTGTCCGGGACAGACGGAAATCAGCCCCAGCATTTT. Amino acids: CASSTSLSGTDGNQPQHF.

V is TRBV14 and J is TRBJ1-4; D perhaps matches TRBD1 (6 bases). V lost 0 bases to trimming and J lost 7 bases, with 9 bases between them. The CDR3 extends over 14 amino acids. Per germline, CDR1 SGHDN and CDR2 FVKESK. Here the CDR3 reads CASSQEIRGEKLFF. In nucleotides, the CDR3 is TGTGCCAGCAGCCAAGAGATCAGGGGTGAAAAACTGTTTTTT.

The rearrangement uses TRBV27 and TRBJ2-2; 8 positions agree with TRBD2. Per the germline V gene, CDR1 is MNHEY and CDR2 is SMNVEV (reference sequence). There are 15 residues in the CDR3. Trimming removed 7 bases from V and 6 bases from J; junction bases left unmatched: 10. CDR3 in amino acids: CASKEVAGRPGELFF. The CDR3 nucleotides read TGTGCCAGCAAGGAAGTAGCGGGGCGACCCGGGGAGCTGTTTTTT.

Regarding this clone: A junction boundary mismatches the germline segment, possibly from a read error. The genes are TRBV6-1 and TRBJ2-3; D might be TRBD2 (5 bases). The length of the CDR3 is 15 residues. Germline V gives CDR1 MNHNS, CDR2 SASEGT. CDR3 sequence: CASSQADSSTDTQYF. The DNA for the CDR3 is TGTGCCAGCAGTCAAGCGGACTCTAGCACAGATACGCAGTATTTT.

The chain carries TRBV28 and TRBJ1-5, with D maybe TRBD1 (6 bases). V shed 9 bases and J shed 0 bases, with 9 bases lying between them. The germline V gene encodes CDR1 MDHEN and CDR2 SYDVKM. The length of the CDR3 is 13 residues. CDR3: CASRDNSNQPQHF. Here the CDR3 DNA reads TGTGCCAGTAGGGACAATAGCAATCAGCCCCAGCATTTT. The whole variable domain, filled in from reference TRBV28 and TRBJ1-5, reads DVKVTQSSRYLVKRTGEKVFLECVQDMDHENMFWYRQDPGLGLRLIYFSYDVKMKEKGDIPEGYSVSREKKERFSLILESASTNQTSMYLCASRDNSNQPQHFGDGTRLSIL.

The V call is TRBV11-1, the J call TRBJ2-3; a weak D match, TRBD1 (5 bases). V was shortened by 2 bases and J by 0 bases, with 9 bases between the two germline ends. The germline V gene has CDR1 SGHAT and CDR2 FQDESV (reference sequence). The CDR3 has 15 residues. DNA for the CDR3: TGTGCCAGCAGCTTACTTTGGGGCAGCACAGATACGCAGTATTTT. This codes for CASSLLWGSTDTQYF.

The CDR3, as DNA: TGTGCCAGCAGCCAAGATTTAAATAGCAATCAGCCCCAGCATTTT. This encodes CASSQDLNSNQPQHF. The genes are TRBV4-2 and TRBJ1-5; no clear D gene. V was clipped by 0 bases and J by 0 bases, with 6 bases between them. CDR1 and CDR2 from the germline V gene are LGHNA and YNFKEQ. The CDR3 spans 15 residues.

This rearrangement joins TRBV14 to TRBJ2-1, with a weak D call TRBD1 (5 bases). V lost 1 base and J 5 bases, leaving 6 bases between the germline ends. The CDR3 runs to 13 residues. Germline V CDR1 and CDR2: SGHDN, FVKESK. The CDR3 region is CASSQGQNNEQFF. The CDR3 bases are TGTGCCAGCAGCCAAGGACAGAACAATGAGCAGTTCTTC.

The chain carries TRBV6-1 and TRBJ1-5; tentatively, D is TRBD1 (5 bases). This CDR3 spans 13 amino acids. Germline CDR1 reads MNHNS; CDR2 reads SASEGT. Trimming took 2 bases from V and 5 from J, leaving 7 bases between them. DNA for the CDR3: TGTGCCAGCAGTGAACAAGGGGATCAGCCCCAGCATTTT. Translating gives CASSEQGDQPQHF.

The chain links TRBV11-2 to TRBJ2-7; 7 nucleotides match TRBD1. J gave up 3 bases and V 5 bases, and 10 bases lay outside the gene matches. Germline values: CDR1 SGHAT, CDR2 FQNNGV. This CDR3 spans 15 amino acids. CDR3 coding DNA: TGTGCCAGCAGCGTTAGAGGACAGGAGTTCTACGAGCAGTACTTC. Translated: CASSVRGQEFYEQYF.

The chain links TRBV5-6 to TRBJ2-1; 11 nucleotides agree with TRBD2. Per the germline V gene, CDR1 is SGHDT and CDR2 is YYEEEE. The CDR3 is made up of 15 amino acids. Unmatched junction bases numbered 6, after V lost 1 base and J lost 9 bases. The chain's CDR3 is CASSLLLAGVGEQFF. Written as DNA, the CDR3 is TGTGCCAGCAGCTTGTTACTAGCGGGGGTTGGTGAGCAGTTCTTC.

The V call is TRBV29-1, the J call TRBJ1-5; the D is unclear. V was cut by 4 bases and J by 0 bases, with 7 bases left in between. Germline V gene sequence: CDR1 SQVTM, CDR2 ANQGSEA. This CDR3 contains 13 residues. CDR3: CSVVTDSNQPQHF. The CDR3 DNA reads as TGCAGCGTTGTTACAGATAGCAATCAGCCCCAGCATTTT.

The chain combines TRBV9 with TRBJ1-2, with 7 nucleotides matching TRBD1. CDR1 SGDLS and CDR2 YYNGEE come from the germline V gene. The CDR3 runs 15 residues. Trimming cost V 0 bases and J 4 bases; bases outside gene matches: 6. The CDR3 DNA reads as TGTGCCAGCAGCGTAGAATTCGGGGACAGCTATGGCTACACCTTC. Translation gives CASSVEFGDSYGYTF.

Remarks on this clone: The junction shows a germline mismatch at one end, possibly a read error. V gene TRBV18 combines with J gene TRBJ1-2; 10 positions match TRBD1. The CDR3 runs 13 residues. Germline loops: CDR1 KGHSH, CDR2 LQKENI. CDR3 sequence (DNA): TGTGCCAGCTCACCACAGACAGGGGGCGGTTGGGACTTC. Translated, it gives CASSPQTGGGWDF.

This chain uses TRBV2 with TRBJ1-1; D is undetermined. CDR3 length: 13 amino acids. Germline-derived CDR1 and CDR2 are SNHLY and FYNNEI. V lost 4 bases and J 2 bases, leaving 8 bases between the germline ends. CDR3 residues: CASSAEGNTEAFF. The CDR3 nucleotides are TGTGCCAGCAGTGCGGAGGGCAACACTGAAGCTTTCTTT.

The V call is TRBV19, the J call TRBJ1-5; the D is unclear. Germline V gene data show CDR1 as LNHDA and CDR2 as SQIVND (reference sequence). The V end was cut by 4 bases, the J end by 0 bases, with 7 bases between. The CDR3 runs 14 residues. CDR3 DNA sequence: TGTGCCAGTAGTACGGTCGGTAGCAATCAGCCCCAGCATTTT. It encodes CASSTVGSNQPQHF. The complete variable domain, with remaining parts taken from reference TRBV19 and TRBJ1-5, reads DGGITQSPKYLFRKEGQNVTLSCEQNLNHDAMYWYRQDPGQGLRLIYYSQIVNDFQKGDIAEGYSVSREKKESFPLTVTSAQKNPTAFYLCASSTVGSNQPQHFGDGTRLSIL.

The V gene is TRBV9, the J gene TRBJ2-1, with D perhaps matching TRBD1 or TRBD2 (6 bases each). The CDR3 has 15 residues. CDR1 and CDR2 (germline): SGDLS, YYNGEE. Trimming took 4 bases from V and 1 from J, leaving 12 bases between them. In DNA form, the CDR3 reads TGTGCCAGCAGCCTAGGGGGGCTGTCCTACAATGAGCAGTTCTTC. It encodes CASSLGGLSYNEQFF. Complete variable domain (other parts from reference TRBV9 and TRBJ2-1): DSGVTQTPKHLITATGQRVTLRCSPRSGDLSVYWYQQSLDQGLQFLIQYYNGEERAKGNILERFSAQQFPDLHSELNLSSLELGDSALYFCASSLGGLSYNEQFFGPGTRLTVL.

The genes are TRBV10-1 and TRBJ1-1, with 9 bases fitting TRBD1. Per the germline V gene, CDR1 is WNHNN and CDR2 is SYGVQD (reference sequence). The CDR3 covers 14 residues. The trim removed 4 bases at V and 1 base at J, leaving 1 base unmatched. CDR3 nucleotide sequence: TGCGCCAGCAGTGTGGGACAGGGGAACACTGAAGCTTTCTTT. Amino acid sequence: CASSVGQGNTEAFF.

The chain combines TRBV7-6 with TRBJ1-2, with 8 bases that match TRBD1. The V and J ends lost 4 bases and 7 bases, in that order; junction bases with no gene match: 11. The CDR3 loop spans 15 amino acids. Germline CDR1 reads SGHVS; CDR2 reads FNYEAQ. The CDR3 region has the DNA TGTGCCAGCAGCTCCCTGGACAGGGACCCTTCTGGCTACACCTTC. It translates to CASSSLDRDPSGYTF.

The J gene is TRBJ1-4, the V gene TRBV11-2; D may be TRBD1 (6 bases). The CDR3 totals 16 residues. Germline CDR1 SGHAT, CDR2 FQNNGV. With 3 bases removed from V and 7 bases from J, the gap between germline ends came to 18 bases. The CDR3 here is CASSFSGGGVSEKLFF. The CDR3 DNA follows: TGTGCCAGCAGCTTTAGCGGGGGGGGCGTCAGTGAAAAACTGTTTTTT.

The chain links TRBV11-2 to TRBJ2-3, with 11 bases matching TRBD1. Germline loops: CDR1 SGHAT, CDR2 FQNNGV. V shed 5 bases and J 5 bases; nucleotides not matched to a gene: 6. The CDR3 consists of 15 residues. Here the CDR3 DNA reads TGTGCCAGCAGCCCCCCGGGACAGGGGGGAGATACGCAGTATTTT. This translates into CASSPPGQGGDTQYF. The full variable domain, in which reference TRBV11-2 and TRBJ2-3 provide the parts outside the CDR3, is EAGVAQSPRYKIIEKRQSVAFWCNPISGHATLYWYQQILGQGPKLLIQFQNNGVVDDSQLPKDRFSAERLKGVDSTLKIQPAKLEDSAVYLCASSPPGQGGDTQYFGPGTRLTVL.

The rearrangement joins TRBV12-3 or TRBV12-4 to TRBJ2-5; TRBD1 might be the D (6 bases). The CDR3 is made up of 13 amino acids. Trimming removed 6 bases from V and 7 bases from J, with 15 bases in between. The CDR3 spells CASSLPGTRTQYF. CDR3 nucleotides: TGTGCCAGCAGCCTGCCCGGGACAAGGACCCAGTACTTC.

The chain combines TRBV27 with TRBJ1-5, with D perhaps TRBD1 (6 bases). This CDR3 comprises 16 residues. Trimming removed 5 bases at V and 0 bases at J, with 14 bases between. Germline V gives CDR1 MNHEY, CDR2 SMNVEV (reference sequence). The CDR3 nucleotides are TGTGCCAGCAGTCCCCGACAGGCATATAGCAATCAGCCCCAGCATTTT. Amino acids: CASSPRQAYSNQPQHF.